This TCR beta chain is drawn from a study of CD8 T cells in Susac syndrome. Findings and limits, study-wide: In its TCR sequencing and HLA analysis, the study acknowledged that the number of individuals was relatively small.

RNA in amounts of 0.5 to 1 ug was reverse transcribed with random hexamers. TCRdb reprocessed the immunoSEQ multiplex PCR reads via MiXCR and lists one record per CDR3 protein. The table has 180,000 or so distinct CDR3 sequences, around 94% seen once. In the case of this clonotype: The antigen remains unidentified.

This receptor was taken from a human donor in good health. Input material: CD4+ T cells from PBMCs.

CDR3 nucleotides: TGTGCCAGTAGTACCTGGAATGAGCAGTTCTTC. Its translation is CASSTWNEQFF. The V gene is TRBV19, the J gene TRBJ2-1; D is undetermined. CDR3 length equals 11 residues. Trimming pared 4 bases from V and 7 bases from J, leaving 5 bases between. The germline CDR1 and CDR2 sequences are LNHDA and SQIVND (reference sequence). Complete variable domain (other parts from reference TRBV19 and TRBJ2-1): DGGITQSPKYLFRKEGQNVTLSCEQNLNHDAMYWYRQDPGQGLRLIYYSQIVNDFQKGDIAEGYSVSREKKESFPLTVTSAQKNPTAFYLCASSTWNEQFFGPGTRLTVL.